Listed below are T cell receptor beta chains from one sample, sequenced in a study of CD8+ T cells in alopecia areata. The method was immunoSEQ multiplex PCR; TCRdb's version includes in-frame clones alone and lacks a portion of them. The table shows 95,000 to 100,000 clones, with 55% to 75% occurring only once. The sample here was CD8+ T cells sorted from blood, taken at approximately week 56, from a patient treated with tofacitinib. These receptor sequences come from a human donor with alopecia areata. Each CDR3 is given with its conserved first and last residue. Each record gives: J gene, D gene, V gene, clone size, CDR3 DNA, CDR3 protein. The D gene is left open where the match is weak. Some rows have no size entry. The others give once, few or many, or a class for an expanded clone.

>TRBJ2-5|NA|TRBV7-8|few
TGTGCCAGCAGCTTAGCCACAGGGAGCACTCAAGAGACCCAGTACTTC
CASSLATGSTQETQYF
>TRBJ1-2|NA|TRBV6-1|few
TGTGCCAGCAGTGACTCCTATGGCTACACCTTC
CASSDSYGYTF
>TRBJ2-1|TRBD1|TRBV5-1|few
TGCGCCAGCAGCCCTGGACAGGGTATCAATGAGCAGTTCTTC
CASSPGQGINEQFF
>TRBJ1-2|NA|TRBV2|NA
TGTGCCACCAGAGGGGAAGAGTTAGATGGCTACACCTTC
CATRGEELDGYTF
>TRBJ1-5|NA|TRBV2|NA
TGTGCCAGGGGCGGGGAAGGGAGCAATCAGCCCCAGCATTTT
CARGGEGSNQPQHF
>TRBJ2-5|NA|TRBV13|NA
TGTGCCAGCAGCCCAGGCCCACTGGCGGGGTACCAAGAGACCCAGTACTTC
CASSPGPLAGYQETQYF
>TRBJ2-5|TRBD2|TRBV27|NA
TGTGCCAGCAGTTTGGGGCTAGCGGGGGGTATAGAGACCCAGTACTTC
CASSLGLAGGIETQYF
>TRBJ1-5|NA|TRBV21-1|NA
TGTGCCAGCAGCAAAGCTACGAGGACAGGGCGGGGGATGAACAATCAGCCCCAGCATTTT
CASSKATRTGRGMNNQPQHF
>TRBJ2-1|TRBD1|TRBV27|NA
TGTGCCAGCAGTCCAGGGACAGGGGGCATGCATGAGCAGTTCTTC
CASSPGTGGMHEQFF
>TRBJ2-2|NA|TRBV6-1|NA
TGTGCCAGCAGTTGGAGCGGGGAGCTGTTTTTT
CASSWSGELFF
>TRBJ1-2|NA|TRBV29-1|NA
TGCAGCGTTCTCCCGACAGGTGGCTACACCTTC
CSVLPTGGYTF
>TRBJ2-5|TRBD2|TRBV9|NA
TGTGCCAGCAGCGCTAGCGGCACTTACCAAGAGACCCAGTACTTC
CASSASGTYQETQYF
>TRBJ2-3|TRBD1|TRBV6-5|NA
TGTGCCAGCAACAGGGACAGGGGTAGAACAGATACGCAGTATTTT
CASNRDRGRTDTQYF
>TRBJ2-7|NA|TRBV5-1|NA
TGCGCCAGCAGCTTTAAAGGGACTTACGAGCAGTACTTC
CASSFKGTYEQYF
>TRBJ2-5|NA|TRBV7-3|NA
TGTGCCAGCAGCCTGGGCCGTGGGGGAGAGACCCAGTACTTC
CASSLGRGGETQYF
>TRBJ2-1|NA|TRBV30|NA
TGTGCCTGGAGTAATATGGGGGACGATGAGCAGTTCTTC
CAWSNMGDDEQFF
>TRBJ1-1|NA|TRBV2|NA
TGTGCCAGCAGTGAAGGCGGGGCGTCACCCTTT
CASSEGGASPF
>TRBJ1-2|NA|TRBV12-5|NA
TGTGCTAGTGGTTTGGTACCGTCCGTGGACAGCGGCTACACCTTC
CASGLVPSVDSGYTF
>TRBJ2-1|NA|TRBV6-1|few
TGTGCCAGCTGCAGAGAATGGGCCGGATACAATGAGCAGTTCTTC
CASCREWAGYNEQFF
>TRBJ2-7|NA|TRBV9|NA
TGTGCCAGCAGCGCCGACAGGAGCTCCTACGAGCAGTACTTC
CASSADRSSYEQYF
>TRBJ1-2|TRBD1|TRBV2|NA
TGTGCCAGCAGTCTCGACAGGGGTGGCTACACCTTC
CASSLDRGGYTF
>TRBJ2-1|NA|TRBV5-1|few
TGCGCCAGCCGGGAGACCTTGCATGAGCAGTTCTTC
CASRETLHEQFF